The clone carrying this T cell receptor beta chain was detected only once. The CDR3 runs to 10 residues. The sample originates from a study of cytomegalovirus exposure and HLA in healthy donors. Data came from immunoSEQ multiplex PCR; TCRdb stores just in-frame clones and leaves some out. The sample records 260,000 or so clones, over 75% being singletons. Separate from the roughly 610-subject first cohort, the approximately 120-subject validation cohort was the one that the donors belonged to. This clonotype was obtained from a woman aged 18-29 years in good health and CMV-seronegative. The V and J genes are TRBV21-1 and TRBJ2-2; TRBD2 is taken as the D call from the table, unchecked against the DNA. TRBV21-1 is flagged as a pseudogene. Input material: PBMCs. The CDR3 coding sequence is TGTGCCAGCAGCAAAGTAGAGCTGTTTTTT. This gives the protein CASSKVELFF.